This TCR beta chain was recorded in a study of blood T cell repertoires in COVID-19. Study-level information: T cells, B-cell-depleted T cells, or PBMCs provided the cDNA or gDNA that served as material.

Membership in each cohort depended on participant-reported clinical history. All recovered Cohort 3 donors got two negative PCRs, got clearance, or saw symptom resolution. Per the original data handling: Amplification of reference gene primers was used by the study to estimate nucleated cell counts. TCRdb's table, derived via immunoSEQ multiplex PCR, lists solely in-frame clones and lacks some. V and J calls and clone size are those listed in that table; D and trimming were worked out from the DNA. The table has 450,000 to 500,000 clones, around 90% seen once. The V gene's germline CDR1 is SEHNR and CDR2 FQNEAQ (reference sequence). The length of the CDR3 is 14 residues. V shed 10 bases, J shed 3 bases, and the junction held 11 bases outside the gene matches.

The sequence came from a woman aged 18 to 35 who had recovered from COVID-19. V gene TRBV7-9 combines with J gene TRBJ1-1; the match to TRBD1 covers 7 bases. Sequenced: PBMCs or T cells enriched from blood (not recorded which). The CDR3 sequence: CATNPPTGDTEAFF. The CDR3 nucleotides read TGTGCCACTAACCCCCCAACAGGGGACACTGAAGCTTTCTTT.